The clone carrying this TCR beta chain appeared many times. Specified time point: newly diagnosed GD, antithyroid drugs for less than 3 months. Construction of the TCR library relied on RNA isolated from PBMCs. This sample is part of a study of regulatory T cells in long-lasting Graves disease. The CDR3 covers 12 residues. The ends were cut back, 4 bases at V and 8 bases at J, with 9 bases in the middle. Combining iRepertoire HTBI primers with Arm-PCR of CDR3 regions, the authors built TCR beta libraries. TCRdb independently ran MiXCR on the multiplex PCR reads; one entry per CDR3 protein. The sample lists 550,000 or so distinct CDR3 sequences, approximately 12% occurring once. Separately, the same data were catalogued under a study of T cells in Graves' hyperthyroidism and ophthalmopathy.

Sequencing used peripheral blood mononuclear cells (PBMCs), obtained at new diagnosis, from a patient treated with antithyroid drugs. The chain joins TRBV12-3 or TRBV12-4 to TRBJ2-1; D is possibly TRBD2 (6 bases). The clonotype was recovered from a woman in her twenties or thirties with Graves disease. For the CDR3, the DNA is TGTGCCAGCAGTTGGTCTAGCGATGAGCAGTTCTTC. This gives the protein CASSWSSDEQFF.